Sequencing of this T cell receptor (beta chain) was carried out in a study of spatial heterogeneity in lung cancer. Study observations and caveats: The number of expanded tumor alpha and beta chains correlated with mutation number.

CDR1 and CDR2 from the germline V gene are LGHNT and FRNRAP. Deletions cut 1 base from V and 8 bases from J, with 14 bases between. This CDR3 has 14 residues. One entry per CDR3 protein results from TCRdb running MiXCR on the 5' RACE reads. The profile shows almost 3,000 distinct CDR3 sequences, approximately 7% of them singletons. Time point of the sample: sample taken at primary tumor resection. The approximately 70 donors had untreated early-stage non-small cell lung cancer. Whole RNA came from tumor, nontumor lung or frozen PBMC and was sequenced without being sorted. A word on this clonotype: What it binds is unknown.

The genes are TRBV12-5 and TRBJ1-1; TRBD1 is a possible D gene (6 bases). The material was lung tumor tissue, obtained at surgery. The TCR originated in a female donor with early-stage non-small cell lung cancer. CDR3 residues: CASGLELRTAEAFF. CDR3 nucleotide sequence: TGTGCTAGTGGTTTGGAACTAAGGACAGCGGAAGCTTTCTTT. Filled out from reference TRBV12-5 and TRBJ1-1, the complete variable domain reads DARVTQTPRHKVTEMGQEVTMRCQPILGHNTVFWYRQTMMQGLELLAYFRNRAPLDDSGMPKDRFSAEMPDATLATLKIQPSEPRDSAVYFCASGLELRTAEAFFGQGTRLTVV.